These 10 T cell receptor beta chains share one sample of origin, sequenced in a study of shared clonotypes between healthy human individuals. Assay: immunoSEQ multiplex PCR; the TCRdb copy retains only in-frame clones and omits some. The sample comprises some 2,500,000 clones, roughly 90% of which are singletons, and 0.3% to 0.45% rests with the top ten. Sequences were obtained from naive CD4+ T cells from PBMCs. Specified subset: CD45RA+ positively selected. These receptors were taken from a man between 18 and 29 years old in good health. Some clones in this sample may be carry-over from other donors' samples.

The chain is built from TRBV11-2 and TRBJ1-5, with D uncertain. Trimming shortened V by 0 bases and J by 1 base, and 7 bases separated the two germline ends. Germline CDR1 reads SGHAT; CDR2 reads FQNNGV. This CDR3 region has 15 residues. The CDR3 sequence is CASSLDFRSNQPQHF. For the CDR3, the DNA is TGTGCCAGCAGCTTAGATTTCAGGAGCAATCAGCCCCAGCATTTT. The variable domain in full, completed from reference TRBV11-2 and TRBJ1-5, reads EAGVAQSPRYKIIEKRQSVAFWCNPISGHATLYWYQQILGQGPKLLIQFQNNGVVDDSQLPKDRFSAERLKGVDSTLKIQPAKLEDSAVYLCASSLDFRSNQPQHFGDGTRLSIL.

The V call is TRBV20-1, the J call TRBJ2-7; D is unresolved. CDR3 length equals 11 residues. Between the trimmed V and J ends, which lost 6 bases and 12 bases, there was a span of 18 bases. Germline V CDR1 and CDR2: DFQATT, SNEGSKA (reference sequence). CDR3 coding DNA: TGCAGTGCCAGCCTAGGGCCCGCCCTGTACTTC. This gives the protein CSASLGPALYF.

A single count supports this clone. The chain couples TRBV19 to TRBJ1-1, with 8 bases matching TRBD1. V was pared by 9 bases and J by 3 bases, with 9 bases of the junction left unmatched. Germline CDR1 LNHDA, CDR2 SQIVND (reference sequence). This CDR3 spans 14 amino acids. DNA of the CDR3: TGTGCCAGCTTCCAGGGGGCTGGTTACACTGAAGCTTTCTTT. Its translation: CASFQGAGYTEAFF.

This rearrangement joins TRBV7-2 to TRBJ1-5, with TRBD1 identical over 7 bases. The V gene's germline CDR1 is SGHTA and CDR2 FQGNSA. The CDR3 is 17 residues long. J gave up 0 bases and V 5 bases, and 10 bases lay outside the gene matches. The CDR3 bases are TGTGCCAGCAGCCTTCCCCGGGACAGTGTTAGCAATCAGCCCCAGCATTTT. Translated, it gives CASSLPRDSVSNQPQHF.

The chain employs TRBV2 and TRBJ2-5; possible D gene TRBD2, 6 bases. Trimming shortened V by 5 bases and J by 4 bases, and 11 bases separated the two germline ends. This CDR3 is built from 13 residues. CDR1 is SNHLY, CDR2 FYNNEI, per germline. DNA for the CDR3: TGTGCCAGCAGTCGGGACTCCCGAGAGACCCAGTACTTC. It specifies CASSRDSRETQYF.

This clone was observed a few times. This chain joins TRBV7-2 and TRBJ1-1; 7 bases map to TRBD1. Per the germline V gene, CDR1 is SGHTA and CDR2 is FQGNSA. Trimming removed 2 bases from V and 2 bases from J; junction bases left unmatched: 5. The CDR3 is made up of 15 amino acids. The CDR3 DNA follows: TGTGCCAGCAGCTTATACCGACAGGGCAACACTGAAGCTTTCTTT. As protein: CASSLYRQGNTEAFF.

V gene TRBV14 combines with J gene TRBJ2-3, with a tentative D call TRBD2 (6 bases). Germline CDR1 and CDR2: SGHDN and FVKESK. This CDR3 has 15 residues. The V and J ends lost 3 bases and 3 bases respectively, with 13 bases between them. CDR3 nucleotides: TGTGCCAGCAGCCACGCGGGACCCGCGACAGATACGCAGTATTTT. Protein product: CASSHAGPATDTQYF.

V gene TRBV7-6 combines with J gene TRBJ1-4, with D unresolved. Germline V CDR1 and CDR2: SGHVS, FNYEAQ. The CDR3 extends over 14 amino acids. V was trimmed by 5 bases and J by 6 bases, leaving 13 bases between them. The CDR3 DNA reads TGTGCCAGCAGCGAAGGACCCCGGGATGAAAAACTGTTTTTT. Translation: CASSEGPRDEKLFF.

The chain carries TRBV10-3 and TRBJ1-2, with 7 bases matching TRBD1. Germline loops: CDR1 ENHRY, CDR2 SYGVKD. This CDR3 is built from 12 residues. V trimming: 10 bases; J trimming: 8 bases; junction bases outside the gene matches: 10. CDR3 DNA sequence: TGTGCCACCGGAACAGGGGTACGGGGCTACACCTTC. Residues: CATGTGVRGYTF.

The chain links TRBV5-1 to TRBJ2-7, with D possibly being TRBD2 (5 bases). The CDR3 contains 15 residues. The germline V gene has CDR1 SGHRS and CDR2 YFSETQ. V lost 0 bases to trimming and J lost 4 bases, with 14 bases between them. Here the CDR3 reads CASSLEWTPGYEQYF. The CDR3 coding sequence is TGCGCCAGCAGCTTGGAGTGGACCCCGGGGTACGAGCAGTACTTC. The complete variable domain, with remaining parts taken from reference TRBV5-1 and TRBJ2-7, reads KAGVTQTPRYLIKTRGQQVTLSCSPISGHRSVSWYQQTPGQGLQFLFEYFSETQRNKGNFPGRFSGRQFSNSRSEMNVSTLELGDSALYLCASSLEWTPGYEQYFGPGTRLTVT.